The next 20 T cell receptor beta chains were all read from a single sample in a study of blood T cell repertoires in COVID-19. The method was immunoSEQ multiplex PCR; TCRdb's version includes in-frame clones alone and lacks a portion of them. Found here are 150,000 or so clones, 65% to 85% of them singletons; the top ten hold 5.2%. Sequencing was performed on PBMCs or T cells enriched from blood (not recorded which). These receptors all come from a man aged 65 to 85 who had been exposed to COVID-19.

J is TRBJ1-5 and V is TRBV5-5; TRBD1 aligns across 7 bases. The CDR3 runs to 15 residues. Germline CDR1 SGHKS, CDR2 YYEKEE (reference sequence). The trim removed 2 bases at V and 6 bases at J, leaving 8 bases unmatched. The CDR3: CASSFQTGRVQPQHF. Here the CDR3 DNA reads TGTGCCAGCAGCTTCCAGACAGGGCGAGTTCAGCCCCAGCATTTT.

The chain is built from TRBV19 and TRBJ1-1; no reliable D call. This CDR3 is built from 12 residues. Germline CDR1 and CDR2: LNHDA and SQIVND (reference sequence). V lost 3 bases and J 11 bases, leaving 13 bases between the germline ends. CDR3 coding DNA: TGTGCCAGTAGTATTCTCCCCCGTCCGGCTTTCTTT. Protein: CASSILPRPAFF.

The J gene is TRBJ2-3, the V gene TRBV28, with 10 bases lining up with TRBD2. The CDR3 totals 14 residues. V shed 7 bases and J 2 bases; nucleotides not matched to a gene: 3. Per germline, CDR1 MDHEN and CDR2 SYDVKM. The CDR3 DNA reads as TGTGCCAGCAAGAGCGGGAGGGTCACAGATACGCAGTATTTT. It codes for CASKSGRVTDTQYF.

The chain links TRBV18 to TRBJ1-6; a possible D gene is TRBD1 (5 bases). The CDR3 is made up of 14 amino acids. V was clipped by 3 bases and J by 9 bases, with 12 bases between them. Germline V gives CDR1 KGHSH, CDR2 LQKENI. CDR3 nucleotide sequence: TGTGCCAGCTCACCTCGGCAGGGAGGTTCACCCCTCCACTTT. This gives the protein CASSPRQGGSPLHF.

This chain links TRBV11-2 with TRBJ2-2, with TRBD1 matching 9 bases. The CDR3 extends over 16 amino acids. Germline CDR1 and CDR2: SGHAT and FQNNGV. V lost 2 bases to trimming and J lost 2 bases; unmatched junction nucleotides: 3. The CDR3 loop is CASSLLGQGNTGELFF. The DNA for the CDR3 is TGTGCCAGCAGCTTATTGGGACAGGGTAACACCGGGGAGCTGTTTTTT.

The CDR3 loop is CASSLGGRVEEQYF. As DNA, the CDR3 is TGTGCCAGCAGTCTGGGAGGGAGGGTTGAAGAGCAGTACTTC. The chain combines TRBV2 with TRBJ2-7, with 7 bases that match TRBD2. V lost 5 bases to trimming and J lost 7 bases; unmatched junction nucleotides: 11. Germline loops: CDR1 SNHLY, CDR2 FYNNEI. The CDR3 runs 14 residues.

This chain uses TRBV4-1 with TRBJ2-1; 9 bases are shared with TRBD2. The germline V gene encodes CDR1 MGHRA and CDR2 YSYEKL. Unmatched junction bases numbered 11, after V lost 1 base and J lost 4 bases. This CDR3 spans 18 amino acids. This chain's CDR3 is CASSQGPGTSRPYNEQFF. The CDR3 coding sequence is TGCGCCAGCAGCCAAGGCCCCGGGACTAGCCGGCCATACAATGAGCAGTTCTTC.

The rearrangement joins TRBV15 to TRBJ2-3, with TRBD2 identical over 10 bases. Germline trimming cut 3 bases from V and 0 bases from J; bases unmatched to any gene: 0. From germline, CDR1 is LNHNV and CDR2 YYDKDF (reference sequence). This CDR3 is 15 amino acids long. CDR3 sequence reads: CATSRTSGSTDTQYF. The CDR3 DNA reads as TGTGCCACCAGCAGGACTAGCGGGAGCACAGATACGCAGTATTTT.

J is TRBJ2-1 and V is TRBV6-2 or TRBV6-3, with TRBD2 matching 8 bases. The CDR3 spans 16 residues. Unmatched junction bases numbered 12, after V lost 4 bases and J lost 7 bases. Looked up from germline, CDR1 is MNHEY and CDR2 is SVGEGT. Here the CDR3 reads CASSFYLASGFNEQFF. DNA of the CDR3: TGTGCCAGCAGTTTTTATTTGGCTAGCGGGTTTAATGAGCAGTTCTTC.

The DNA of the CDR3 is TGTGCCAGCAGTGAACAGGGACCTAACTATGGCTACACCTTC. This translates into CASSEQGPNYGYTF. The V and J genes are TRBV28 and TRBJ1-2, with a tentative D call TRBD1 (6 bases). Trimming left V 5 bases short and J 0 bases short, with 10 bases between. Germline CDR1 and CDR2: MDHEN and SYDVKM. The CDR3 loop spans 14 amino acids.

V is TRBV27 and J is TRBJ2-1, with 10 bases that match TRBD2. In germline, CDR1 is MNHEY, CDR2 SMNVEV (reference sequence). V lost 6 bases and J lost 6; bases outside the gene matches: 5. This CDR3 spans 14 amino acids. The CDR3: CASRASGSGNEQFF. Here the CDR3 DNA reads TGTGCCAGCAGGGCTAGCGGGAGTGGCAATGAGCAGTTCTTC.

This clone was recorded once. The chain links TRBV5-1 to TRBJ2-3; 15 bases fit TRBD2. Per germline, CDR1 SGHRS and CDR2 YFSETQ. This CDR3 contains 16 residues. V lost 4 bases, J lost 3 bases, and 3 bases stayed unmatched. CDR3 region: CASSPGTSGGTDTQYF. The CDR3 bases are TGCGCCAGCAGCCCCGGGACTAGCGGGGGGACAGATACGCAGTATTTT.

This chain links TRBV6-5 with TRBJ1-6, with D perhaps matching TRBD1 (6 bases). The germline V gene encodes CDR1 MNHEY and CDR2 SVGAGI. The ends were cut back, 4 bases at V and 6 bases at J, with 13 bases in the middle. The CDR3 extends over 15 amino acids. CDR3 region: CASSSGQTINSPLHF. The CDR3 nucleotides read TGTGCCAGCAGTTCCGGACAGACAATTAATTCACCCCTCCACTTT.

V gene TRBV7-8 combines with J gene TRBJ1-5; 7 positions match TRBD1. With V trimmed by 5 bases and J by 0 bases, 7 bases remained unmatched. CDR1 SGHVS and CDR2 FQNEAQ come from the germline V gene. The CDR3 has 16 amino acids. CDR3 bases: TGTGCCAGCAGCAACGACAGGGCCCCTAGCAATCAGCCCCAGCATTTT. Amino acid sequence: CASSNDRAPSNQPQHF.

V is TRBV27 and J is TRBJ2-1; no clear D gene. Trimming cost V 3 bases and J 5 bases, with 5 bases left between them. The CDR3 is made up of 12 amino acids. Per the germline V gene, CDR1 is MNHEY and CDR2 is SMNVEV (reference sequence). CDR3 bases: TGTGCCAGCAGTTTCACAGACAATGAGCAGTTCTTC. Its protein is CASSFTDNEQFF.

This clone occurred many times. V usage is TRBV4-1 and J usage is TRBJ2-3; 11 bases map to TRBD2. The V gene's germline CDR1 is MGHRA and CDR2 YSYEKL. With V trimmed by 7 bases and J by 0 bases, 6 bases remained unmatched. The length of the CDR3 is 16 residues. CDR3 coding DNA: TGCGCCAGCACGGGGGGACTAGCGGCTAGCACAGATACGCAGTATTTT. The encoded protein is CASTGGLAASTDTQYF.

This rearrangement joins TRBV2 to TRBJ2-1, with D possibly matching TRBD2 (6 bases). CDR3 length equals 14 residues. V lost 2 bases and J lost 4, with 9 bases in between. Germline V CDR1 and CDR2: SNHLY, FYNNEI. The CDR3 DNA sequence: TGTGCCAGCAGTGAATTAGCGGCGTACAATGAGCAGTTCTTC. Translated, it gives CASSELAAYNEQFF.

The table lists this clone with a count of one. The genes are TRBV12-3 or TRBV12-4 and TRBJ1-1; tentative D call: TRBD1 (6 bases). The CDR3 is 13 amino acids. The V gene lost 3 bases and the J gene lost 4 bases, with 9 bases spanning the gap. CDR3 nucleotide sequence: TGTGCCAGCAGTTTGTTAGGGGGCACTGAAGCTTTCTTT. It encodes CASSLLGGTEAFF.

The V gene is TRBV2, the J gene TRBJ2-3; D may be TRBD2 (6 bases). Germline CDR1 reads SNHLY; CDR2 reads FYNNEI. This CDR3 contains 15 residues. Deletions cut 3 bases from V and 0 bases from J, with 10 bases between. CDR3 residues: CASSDLAKSTDTQYF. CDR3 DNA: TGTGCCAGCAGTGACCTAGCGAAGAGCACAGATACGCAGTATTTT.

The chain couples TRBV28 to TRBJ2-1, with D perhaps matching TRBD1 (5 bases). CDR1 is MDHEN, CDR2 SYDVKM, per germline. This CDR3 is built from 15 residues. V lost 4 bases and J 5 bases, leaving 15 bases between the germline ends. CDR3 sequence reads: CASSYRSVVNNEQFF. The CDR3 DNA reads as TGTGCCAGCAGTTACAGGAGCGTCGTCAACAATGAGCAGTTCTTC.